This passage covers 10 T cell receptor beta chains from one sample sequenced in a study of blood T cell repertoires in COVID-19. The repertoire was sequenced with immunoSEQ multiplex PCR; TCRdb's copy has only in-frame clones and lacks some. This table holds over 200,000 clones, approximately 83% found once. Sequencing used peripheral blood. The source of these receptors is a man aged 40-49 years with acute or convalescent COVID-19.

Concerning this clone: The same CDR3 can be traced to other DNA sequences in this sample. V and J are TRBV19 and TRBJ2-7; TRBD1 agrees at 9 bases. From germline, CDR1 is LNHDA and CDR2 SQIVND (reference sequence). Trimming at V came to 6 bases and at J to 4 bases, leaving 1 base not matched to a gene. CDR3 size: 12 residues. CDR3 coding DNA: TGTGCCAGTAGCGACAGGGGGTACGAGCAGTACTTC. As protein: CASSDRGYEQYF.

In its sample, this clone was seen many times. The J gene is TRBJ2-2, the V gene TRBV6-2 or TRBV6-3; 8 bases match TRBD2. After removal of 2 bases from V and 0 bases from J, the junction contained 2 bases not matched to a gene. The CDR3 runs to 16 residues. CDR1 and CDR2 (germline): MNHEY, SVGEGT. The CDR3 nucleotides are TGTGCCAGCAGTTACCAGCGGGAGCCGAACACCGGGGAGCTGTTTTTT. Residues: CASSYQREPNTGELFF.

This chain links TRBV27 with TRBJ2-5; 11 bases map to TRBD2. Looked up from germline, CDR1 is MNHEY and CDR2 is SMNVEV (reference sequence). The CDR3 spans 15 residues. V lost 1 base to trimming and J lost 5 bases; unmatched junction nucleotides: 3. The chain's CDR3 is CASSLYLAGGETQYF. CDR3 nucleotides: TGTGCCAGCAGTTTATACCTAGCGGGGGGTGAGACCCAGTACTTC.

The CDR3: CSVNRDDSSYEQYF. DNA for the CDR3: TGCAGCGTAAACAGGGATGATAGCTCCTACGAGCAGTACTTC. The rearrangement links TRBV29-1 to TRBJ2-7; TRBD1 is a possible D gene (6 bases). Germline CDR1 is SQVTM and CDR2 is ANQGSEA. Trimming pared 6 bases from V and 0 bases from J, leaving 15 bases between. This CDR3 spans 14 amino acids.

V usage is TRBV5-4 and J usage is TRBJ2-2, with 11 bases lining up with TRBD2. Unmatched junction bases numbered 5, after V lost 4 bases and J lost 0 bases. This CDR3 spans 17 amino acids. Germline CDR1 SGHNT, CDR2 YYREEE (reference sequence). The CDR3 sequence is CASSPTSGATNTGELFF. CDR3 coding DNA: TGTGCCAGCAGCCCGACTAGCGGGGCAACGAACACCGGGGAGCTGTTTTTT.

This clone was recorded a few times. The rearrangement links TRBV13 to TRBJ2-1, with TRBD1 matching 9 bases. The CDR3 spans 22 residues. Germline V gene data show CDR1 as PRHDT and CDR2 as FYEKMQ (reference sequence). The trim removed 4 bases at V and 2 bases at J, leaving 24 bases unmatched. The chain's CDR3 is CASSSGQGVGQSSERAYNEQFF. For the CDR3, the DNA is TGTGCCAGCAGCTCGGGACAGGGAGTAGGGCAGTCCTCCGAGCGTGCCTACAATGAGCAGTTCTTC.

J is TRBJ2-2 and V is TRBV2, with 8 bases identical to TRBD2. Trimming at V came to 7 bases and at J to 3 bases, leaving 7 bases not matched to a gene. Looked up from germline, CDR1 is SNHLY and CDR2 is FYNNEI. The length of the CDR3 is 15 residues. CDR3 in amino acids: CASTLTSGYTGELFF. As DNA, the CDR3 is TGTGCCAGCACTTTAACTAGCGGTTACACCGGGGAGCTGTTTTTT.

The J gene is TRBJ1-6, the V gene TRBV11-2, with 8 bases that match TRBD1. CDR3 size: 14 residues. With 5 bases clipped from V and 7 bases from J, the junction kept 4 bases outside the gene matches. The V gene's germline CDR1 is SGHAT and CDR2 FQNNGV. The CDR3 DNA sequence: TGTGCCAGCAGCCCAGGGGGCATGAATTCACCCCTCCACTTT. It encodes CASSPGGMNSPLHF. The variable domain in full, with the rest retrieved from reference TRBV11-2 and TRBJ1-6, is EAGVAQSPRYKIIEKRQSVAFWCNPISGHATLYWYQQILGQGPKLLIQFQNNGVVDDSQLPKDRFSAERLKGVDSTLKIQPAKLEDSAVYLCASSPGGMNSPLHFGNGTRLTVT.

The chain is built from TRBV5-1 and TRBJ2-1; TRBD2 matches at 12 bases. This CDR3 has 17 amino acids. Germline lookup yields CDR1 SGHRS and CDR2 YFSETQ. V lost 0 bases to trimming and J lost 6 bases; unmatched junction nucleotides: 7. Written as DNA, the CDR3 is TGCGCCAGCAGCTTGGCCCCACTAGCGGGAGGTAGCAATGAGCAGTTCTTC. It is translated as CASSLAPLAGGSNEQFF. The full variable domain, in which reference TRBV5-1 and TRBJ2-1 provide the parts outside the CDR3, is KAGVTQTPRYLIKTRGQQVTLSCSPISGHRSVSWYQQTPGQGLQFLFEYFSETQRNKGNFPGRFSGRQFSNSRSEMNVSTLELGDSALYLCASSLAPLAGGSNEQFFGPGTRLTVL.

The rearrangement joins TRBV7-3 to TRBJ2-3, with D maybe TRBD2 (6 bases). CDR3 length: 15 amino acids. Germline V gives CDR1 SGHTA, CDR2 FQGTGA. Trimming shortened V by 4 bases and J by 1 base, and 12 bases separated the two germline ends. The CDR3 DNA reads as TGTGCCAGCAGCTCCTGGGGGGAGGGCACAGATACGCAGTATTTT. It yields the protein CASSSWGEGTDTQYF. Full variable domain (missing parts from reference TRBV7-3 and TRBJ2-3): GAGVSQTPSNKVTEKGKYVELRCDPISGHTALYWYRQSLGQGPEFLIYFQGTGAADDSGLPNDRFFAVRPEGSVSTLKIQRTERGDSAVYLCASSSWGEGTDTQYFGPGTRLTVL.